This is a list of T cell receptor beta chains from one sample in a study of cytomegalovirus exposure and HLA in healthy donors. TCRdb's copy holds only in-frame clones and misses some; the assay was immunoSEQ multiplex PCR. The repertoire includes fewer than 200,000 clones, roughly 80% of them detected once, and roughly 1.2% sits in the top ten. Material for sequencing was PBMCs. These TCRs come from a woman between 50 and 59 years old in good health and CMV-seronegative. Both conserved end residues are part of each CDR3.

V: TRBV4-3
J: TRBJ2-7
CDR3: CASSQGNSYEQYF

V: TRBV4-3
J: TRBJ2-1
CDR3: CASSQVGLPGVGNEQFF

V: TRBV5-8
J: TRBJ2-3
CDR3: CASSPRKGKSTDTQYF

V: TRBV7-9
J: TRBJ1-4
CDR3: CASSPLGGNEKLFF

V: TRBV29-1
J: TRBJ1-4
CDR3: CSVVGTGGEKLFF

V: TRBV27
J: TRBJ1-2
CDR3: CASSSPGQGDYGYTF

V: TRBV28
J: TRBJ2-3
CDR3: CASSSVALKTSGSATDTQYF

V: TRBV5-1
J: TRBJ1-2
CDR3: CASSLGDGSYGYTF

V: TRBV7-2
J: TRBJ2-1
CDR3: CASSLSAGGPYNEQFF

V: TRBV7-2
J: TRBJ2-1
CDR3: CASSREGSANNEQFF

V: TRBV19
J: TRBJ1-2
CDR3: CASRRTGGAGSYGYTF

V: TRBV4-3
J: TRBJ1-6
CDR3: CASSRVRGGRYNSPLHF

V: TRBV11-3
J: TRBJ2-1
CDR3: CASSLRASGGSANEQFF

V: TRBV15
J: TRBJ1-3
CDR3: CATSRGGTGVNTIYF

V: TRBV29-1
J: TRBJ1-1
CDR3: CSVDRGLNTEAFF